The source of this TCR beta chain is a study of blood T cell repertoires in COVID-19 (dated by TCRdb to 2020 to 2021). In terms of the full investigation: Samples covering the acute and convalescent phases of COVID-19 were provided by collaborators in the United States, Italy and Spain. The material from the prospective study consisted of cDNA or gDNA derived from T cells, B-cell-depleted T cells, or PBMCs. Subjects who had been exposed to COVID-19, were actively infected with it, or had recovered from it provided the deeply sampled blood TCRbeta repertoires that made up the dataset. The repertoires were released in a freely available public database intended as a resource for research on the immune response to SARS-CoV-2. The samples were drawn from the first 160 participants of the ongoing ImmuneRACE study and from 1,254 subjects provided by 6 global collaborators. The sample metadata nearly always contained a de-identified subject ID, COVID-19 status, age in years and sex. Where available, HLA class I and class II types were taken from metadata supplied by the sample provider and were not determined by assay-based typing. What the study reported, not specific to this receptor: Clinical and demographic metadata were provided uncurated, with the amount varying by source and participant.

Of note for this clone: The clone's antigen remains unknown. No much larger clone exists at a distance of one base, and base qualities are not known.

TCRbeta CDR3 regions were amplified from genomic DNA by means of the immunoSEQ Assay, a bias-controlled multiplex PCR. Under the source paper's analysis protocol: The number of nucleated cells in each sample was estimated by amplification of reference gene primers within the assay. To quantify the absolute abundance of each unique TCRbeta CDR3 rearrangement, sequence reads were collapsed and filtered. For each sample, productive Simpson clonality was calculated by taking the square root of Simpson's diversity index across productive rearrangements. TCRdb obtained this table from immuneACCESS and retained in-frame rearrangements with V and J assigned. These tables miss some clones; where compared with another copy, unresolved V genes account for less than half of the shortfall, and the remainder is unexplained. Clonal size and the V and J genes are those of that table, whereas D and trimming came from the DNA. For this sample the table gives 130,000 to 150,000 clones, of which about 82% were detected only once. Of the sample, nearly 3% falls within the top ten clones.

The collaborating institutions used their own protocols to collect whole blood in K2EDTA tubes. For TCRbeta analysis, collaborators shipped samples as frozen whole blood, isolated PBMCs, or DNA extracted from either of those sample types. The TCR was taken from a woman aged 40 to 55 with active or convalescent COVID-19. The sequenced sample consisted of peripheral blood.

At the DNA level, the sequence is TGTGCCAGCAGCGGACAGGGCCATCCCTACAATGAGCAGTTCTTC. This encodes CASSGQGHPYNEQFF. The chain uses TRBV2 and TRBJ2-1; the central 8 bases match TRBD1. CDR1 and CDR2, per the germline V gene, are SNHLY and FYNNEI. V trim: 6 bases; J trim: 2 bases; unmatched bases: 6. The CDR3 goes from the cysteine to the phenylalanine over 15 residues. Just the 45-base CDR3 DNA is kept, in frame starting at base 1.